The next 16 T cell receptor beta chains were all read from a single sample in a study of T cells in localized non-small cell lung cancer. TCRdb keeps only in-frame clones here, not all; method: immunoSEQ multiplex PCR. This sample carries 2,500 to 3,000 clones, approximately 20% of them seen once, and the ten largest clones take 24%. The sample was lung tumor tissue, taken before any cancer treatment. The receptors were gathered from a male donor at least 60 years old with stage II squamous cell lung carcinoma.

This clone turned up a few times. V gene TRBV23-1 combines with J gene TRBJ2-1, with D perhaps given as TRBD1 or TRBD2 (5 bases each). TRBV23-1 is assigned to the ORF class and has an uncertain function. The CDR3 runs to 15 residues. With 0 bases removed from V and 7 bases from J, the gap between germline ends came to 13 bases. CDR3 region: CASSQSGPLGNEQFF. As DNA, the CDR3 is TGCGCCAGCAGTCAATCGGGACCCCTAGGGAATGAGCAGTTCTTC.

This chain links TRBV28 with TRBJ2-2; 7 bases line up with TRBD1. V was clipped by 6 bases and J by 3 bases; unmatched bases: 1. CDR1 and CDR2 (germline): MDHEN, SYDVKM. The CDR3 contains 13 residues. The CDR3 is CASRGQHTGELFF. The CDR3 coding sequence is TGTGCCAGCAGGGGACAGCACACCGGGGAGCTGTTTTTT.

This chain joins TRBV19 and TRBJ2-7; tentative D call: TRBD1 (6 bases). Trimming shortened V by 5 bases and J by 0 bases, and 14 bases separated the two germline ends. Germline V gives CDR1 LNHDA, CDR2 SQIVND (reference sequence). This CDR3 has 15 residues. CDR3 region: CASSSDSQSSYEQYF. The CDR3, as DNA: TGTGCCAGTAGTTCGGACAGTCAGAGCTCCTACGAGCAGTACTTC.

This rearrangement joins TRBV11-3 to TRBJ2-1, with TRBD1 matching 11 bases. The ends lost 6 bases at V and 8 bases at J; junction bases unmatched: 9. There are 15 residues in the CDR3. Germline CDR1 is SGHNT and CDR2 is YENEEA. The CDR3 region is CASSYGQGATDEQFF. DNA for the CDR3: TGTGCCAGCAGTTATGGACAGGGGGCGACGGATGAGCAGTTCTTC.

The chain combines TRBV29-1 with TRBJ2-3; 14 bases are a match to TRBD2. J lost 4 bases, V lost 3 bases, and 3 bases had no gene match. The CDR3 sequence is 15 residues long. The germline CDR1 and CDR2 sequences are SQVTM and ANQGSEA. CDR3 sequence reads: CSVEGLAGVSDTQYF. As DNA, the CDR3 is TGCAGCGTTGAGGGACTAGCGGGAGTCTCAGATACGCAGTATTTT.

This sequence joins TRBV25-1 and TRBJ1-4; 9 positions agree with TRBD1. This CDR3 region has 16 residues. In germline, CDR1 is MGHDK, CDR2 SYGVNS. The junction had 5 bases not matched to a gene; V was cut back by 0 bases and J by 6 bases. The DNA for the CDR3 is TGTGCCAGCAGTGAATACACAGGGGGCGCGGATGAAAAACTGTTTTTT. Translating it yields CASSEYTGGADEKLFF.

The CDR3 here is CAWSPPTSLEQYF. The DNA of the CDR3 is TGTGCCTGGAGTCCTCCAACTAGTCTCGAGCAGTACTTC. The J gene is TRBJ2-7, the V gene TRBV30, with a possible D match to TRBD2 (5 bases). The V gene lost 2 bases and the J gene lost 6 bases, with 14 bases spanning the gap. Germline V gene lookup returns CDR1 GTSNPN and CDR2 SVGIG (reference sequence). This CDR3 comprises 13 residues.

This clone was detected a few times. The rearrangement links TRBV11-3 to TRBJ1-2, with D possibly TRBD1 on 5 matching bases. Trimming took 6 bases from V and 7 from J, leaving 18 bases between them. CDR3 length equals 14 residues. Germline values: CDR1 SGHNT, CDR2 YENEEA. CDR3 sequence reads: CASSPPGGGLGYTF. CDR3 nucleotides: TGTGCCAGCAGTCCGCCGGGGGGGGGACTTGGCTACACCTTC.

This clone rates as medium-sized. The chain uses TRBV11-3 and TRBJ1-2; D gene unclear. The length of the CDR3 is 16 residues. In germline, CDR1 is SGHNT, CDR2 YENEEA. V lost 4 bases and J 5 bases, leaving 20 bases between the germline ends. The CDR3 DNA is TGTGCCAGCAGCTCGGTTGCCGGCCGAGGAGGGTATGGCTACACCTTC. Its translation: CASSSVAGRGGYGYTF.

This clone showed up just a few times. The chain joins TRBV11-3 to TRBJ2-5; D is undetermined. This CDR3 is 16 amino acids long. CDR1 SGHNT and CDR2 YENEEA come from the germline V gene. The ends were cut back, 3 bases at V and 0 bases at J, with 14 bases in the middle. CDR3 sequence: CASSLRVVAYQETQYF. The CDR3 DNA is TGTGCCAGCAGCTTGAGAGTAGTGGCGTACCAAGAGACCCAGTACTTC.

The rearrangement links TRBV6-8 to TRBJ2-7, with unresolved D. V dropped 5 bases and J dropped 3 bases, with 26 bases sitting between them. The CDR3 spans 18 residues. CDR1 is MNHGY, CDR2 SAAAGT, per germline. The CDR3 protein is CASSAWFPSRTGHYEQYF. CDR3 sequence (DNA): TGTGCCAGCAGTGCCTGGTTCCCCTCGCGGACGGGTCACTACGAGCAGTACTTC.

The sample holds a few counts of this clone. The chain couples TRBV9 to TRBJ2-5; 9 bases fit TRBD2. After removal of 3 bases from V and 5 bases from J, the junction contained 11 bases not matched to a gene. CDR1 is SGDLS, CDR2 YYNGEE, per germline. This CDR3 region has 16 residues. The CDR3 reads CASSARPAGGGETQYF. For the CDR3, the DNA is TGTGCCAGCAGCGCACGACCAGCGGGAGGAGGTGAGACCCAGTACTTC.

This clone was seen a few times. The CDR3 coding sequence is TGTGCCAGCAGCCCCAGACCCGGGACTAGCGGAAACAATGAGCAGTTCTTC. This gives the protein CASSPRPGTSGNNEQFF. V usage is TRBV11-3 and J usage is TRBJ2-1, with TRBD2 identical over 11 bases. The CDR3 has 17 amino acids. Germline V CDR1 and CDR2: SGHNT, YENEEA. Trimming cost V 5 bases and J 5 bases; bases outside gene matches: 11.

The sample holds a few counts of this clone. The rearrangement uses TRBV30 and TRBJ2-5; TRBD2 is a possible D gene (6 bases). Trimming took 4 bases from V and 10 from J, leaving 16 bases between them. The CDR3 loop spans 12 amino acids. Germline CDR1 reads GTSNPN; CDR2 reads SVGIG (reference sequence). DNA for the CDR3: TGTGCCTGGAAGCCGGGAGAAGAGGGCCAGTACTTC. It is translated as CAWKPGEEGQYF.

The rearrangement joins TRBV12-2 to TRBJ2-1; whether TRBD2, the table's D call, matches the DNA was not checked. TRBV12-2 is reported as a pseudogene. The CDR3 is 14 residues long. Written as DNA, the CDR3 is TGTGCCACCGGTAGGGGGGGCTCCTACAATGAGCAGTTCTTC. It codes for CATGRGGSYNEQFF.

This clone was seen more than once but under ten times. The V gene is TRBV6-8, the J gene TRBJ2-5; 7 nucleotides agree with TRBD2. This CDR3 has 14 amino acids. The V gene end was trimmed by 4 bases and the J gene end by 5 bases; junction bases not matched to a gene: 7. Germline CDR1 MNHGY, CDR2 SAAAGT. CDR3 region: CASSLDLAAETQYF. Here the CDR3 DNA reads TGTGCCAGCAGTTTGGATCTAGCGGCGGAGACCCAGTACTTC.